Presented here are 28 T cell receptor beta chains from one specimen sequenced in a study of cytomegalovirus exposure and HLA in healthy donors (dated by TCRdb to about 2017). Library preparation was by the immunoSEQ multiplex PCR assay. For the multiplex PCR, a mixture combining 60 forward primers for TCR Vbeta segments and 13 reverse primers for TCR Jbeta segments was used. In its TCRdb copy, this immuneACCESS table keeps in-frame sequences only and misses some clones. Where compared with another copy, unresolved V genes explain less than half of these, and the others have no known cause. The sample table records about 120,000 clones; approximately 80% of these occur just once. The ten biggest clones cover roughly 2.2% of the sample. Sequenced: PBMCs. The receptors derive from a woman in her forties in good health and CMV-seronegative.

This clone came up a few times. This chain connects TRBV5-1 to TRBJ2-1; 11 nucleotides agree with TRBD1. Unmatched junction bases numbered 2, after V lost 0 bases and J lost 9 bases. Germline CDR1 is SGHRS and CDR2 is YFSETQ. CDR3 length equals 14 residues. The CDR3 DNA follows: TGCGCCAGCAGCTTGGGGACAGGGGGCGGTGAGCAGTTCTTC. Protein sequence: CASSLGTGGGEQFF.

The chain has TRBV28 and TRBJ2-2, with TRBD1 identical over 8 bases. Losses at the gene ends were 1 base for V and 5 bases for J; bases not matched to a gene: 6. The CDR3 runs 16 residues. The V gene's germline CDR1 is MDHEN and CDR2 SYDVKM. The CDR3 loop reads CASSLSAGGLTGELFF. The CDR3 region has the DNA TGTGCCAGCAGTTTATCTGCAGGGGGCTTGACCGGGGAGCTGTTTTTT.

This clone has only one observation. This chain uses TRBV6-1 with TRBJ1-1, with D possibly TRBD1 on 5 matching bases. The germline V gene has CDR1 MNHNS and CDR2 SASEGT. The CDR3 covers 15 residues. V lost 7 bases and J 1 base, leaving 16 bases between the germline ends. The CDR3 protein is CASIPSRGSNTEAFF. The CDR3 coding sequence is TGTGCCAGCATTCCCTCGCGGGGGTCGAACACTGAAGCTTTCTTT.

The sample holds many counts of this clone. The chain carries TRBV6-1 and TRBJ1-6; 7 bases map to TRBD1. The CDR3 runs 14 residues. Germline V gene sequence: CDR1 MNHNS, CDR2 SASEGT. Trimming at V came to 11 bases and at J to 6 bases, leaving 10 bases not matched to a gene. The CDR3 protein is CASSPGGGNSPLHF. CDR3 DNA: TGTGCCTCCTCCCCAGGGGGTGGTAATTCACCCCTCCACTTT.

The chain joins TRBV10-2 to TRBJ1-2; 7 bases map to TRBD1. Losses at the gene ends were 6 bases for V and 1 base for J; bases not matched to a gene: 11. Germline V gene lookup returns CDR1 WSHSY and CDR2 SAAADI. The CDR3 length is 16 residues. CDR3 sequence reads: CASRWGDRDLNYGYTF. The CDR3 DNA reads as TGCGCCAGCAGATGGGGAGACAGGGACCTTAACTATGGCTACACCTTC.

J is TRBJ2-1 and V is TRBV7-9; D is unclear. There are 13 residues in the CDR3. In germline, CDR1 is SEHNR, CDR2 FQNEAQ (reference sequence). The V end was cut by 5 bases, the J end by 4 bases, with 9 bases between. CDR3 DNA sequence: TGTGCCAGCAGCCTTTTCGGTTACAATGAGCAGTTCTTC. Amino acid sequence: CASSLFGYNEQFF.

The chain carries TRBV9 and TRBJ2-2; 7 bases agree with TRBD1. The CDR3 length is 17 residues. Per the germline V gene, CDR1 is SGDLS and CDR2 is YYNGEE. Losses at the gene ends were 1 base for V and 3 bases for J; bases not matched to a gene: 9. This CDR3 is CASSVSRDSRDTGELFF. As DNA, the CDR3 is TGTGCCAGCAGCGTAAGCCGGGACAGCCGGGACACCGGGGAGCTGTTTTTT.

This clone was observed at least ten times. CDR3 sequence reads: CASSDFRPSWNSPLHF. As DNA, the CDR3 is TGCGCCAGCAGTGATTTCAGACCTAGCTGGAATTCACCCCTCCACTTT. The chain links TRBV10-2 to TRBJ1-6; D is ambiguous. The CDR3 is made up of 16 amino acids. The germline V gene has CDR1 WSHSY and CDR2 SAAADI. Trimming stripped 3 bases from V and 7 bases from J, with 16 bases between.

A note on this clone: At the DNA level, this CDR3 is encoded by other sequences in the same sample as well. The gene calls are TRBV20-1 and TRBJ1-1; no clear D. In germline, CDR1 is DFQATT, CDR2 SNEGSKA (reference sequence). The CDR3 is 11 amino acids. V gave up 5 bases and J gave up 2 bases, with 6 bases separating them. The CDR3 loop reads CSASTNTEAFF. The CDR3 DNA reads TGCAGTGCTTCCACTAACACTGAAGCTTTCTTT.

In this sample, this clone turned up once. The chain employs TRBV18 and TRBJ2-1; maybe TRBD1 (5 bases). Trimming took 5 bases from V and 0 from J, leaving 11 bases between them. There are 15 residues in the CDR3. Germline CDR1 reads KGHSH; CDR2 reads LQKENI. The DNA for the CDR3 is TGTGCCAGCTCATTATCAGGGTTCTCCTACAATGAGCAGTTCTTC. Amino acids: CASSLSGFSYNEQFF.

Only a few counts were recorded for this clone. V gene TRBV6-5 combines with J gene TRBJ1-1; possibly TRBD1 for D (5 bases). CDR1 is MNHEY and CDR2 is SVGAGI in the germline V gene. Deletions cut 7 bases from V and 4 bases from J, with 13 bases between. The CDR3 sequence is 13 residues long. The CDR3 sequence is CASTQGGSTEAFF. The CDR3 DNA reads TGTGCCAGCACCCAGGGAGGGAGCACTGAAGCTTTCTTT.

The rearrangement uses TRBV11-2 and TRBJ2-1, with D possibly matching TRBD2 (6 bases). V was cut by 6 bases and J by 9 bases, with 12 bases left in between. The CDR3 runs to 12 residues. Germline V gene data show CDR1 as SGHAT and CDR2 as FQNNGV. The CDR3 loop reads CASRKGGIEQFF. CDR3 bases: TGTGCCAGCAGGAAAGGAGGGATTGAGCAGTTCTTC. Full variable domain (missing parts from reference TRBV11-2 and TRBJ2-1): EAGVAQSPRYKIIEKRQSVAFWCNPISGHATLYWYQQILGQGPKLLIQFQNNGVVDDSQLPKDRFSAERLKGVDSTLKIQPAKLEDSAVYLCASRKGGIEQFFGPGTRLTVL.

This chain connects TRBV7-2 to TRBJ2-5; 8 bases line up with TRBD1. J gave up 5 bases and V 4 bases, and 12 bases lay outside the gene matches. Germline V CDR1 and CDR2: SGHTA, FQGNSA. CDR3 size: 16 residues. CDR3: CASSSSRGLRWETQYF. In DNA, the CDR3 is TGTGCCAGCAGCTCGAGCAGGGGGCTTAGGTGGGAGACCCAGTACTTC.

Here the CDR3 reads CASSLESSGGPYEQYF. The CDR3, as DNA: TGCGCCAGCAGCTTGGAGTCCAGCGGGGGACCCTACGAGCAGTACTTC. The chain joins TRBV5-1 to TRBJ2-7, with 8 bases identical to TRBD2. Germline CDR1 SGHRS, CDR2 YFSETQ. CDR3 length: 16 amino acids. Losses at the gene ends were 0 bases for V and 2 bases for J; bases not matched to a gene: 7.

The chain joins TRBV10-3 to TRBJ1-2; TRBD1 matches 8 bases. Losses at the gene ends were 6 bases for V and 3 bases for J; bases not matched to a gene: 15. Germline CDR1 ENHRY, CDR2 SYGVKD. The CDR3 length is 17 residues. The CDR3 loop is CAIRDLGRGLLDYGYTF. In DNA, the CDR3 is TGTGCCATCAGGGACCTGGGCAGGGGGCTCCTCGACTATGGCTACACCTTC.

V usage is TRBV10-3 and J usage is TRBJ2-1; 9 nucleotides line up with TRBD2. The CDR3 runs to 15 residues. CDR1 and CDR2 (germline): ENHRY, SYGVKD. V shed 6 bases, J shed 3 bases, and the junction held 6 bases outside the gene matches. CDR3 nucleotide sequence: TGTGCCATCAGCCTTAGCGGGGGAATCTACAATGAGCAGTTCTTC. Amino acids: CAISLSGGIYNEQFF.

V usage is TRBV5-4 and J usage is TRBJ2-2; 11 bases fit TRBD2. This CDR3 comprises 16 residues. V lost 3 bases, J lost 4 bases, and 5 bases stayed unmatched. Looked up from germline, CDR1 is SGHNT and CDR2 is YYREEE (reference sequence). CDR3 coding DNA: TGTGCCAGCAGCTACGGGACTAGCGGAGCCACCGGGGAGCTGTTTTTT. Translation gives CASSYGTSGATGELFF.

Only a few counts were recorded for this clone. V usage is TRBV7-9 and J usage is TRBJ1-1; a weak D match, TRBD1 (6 bases). V lost 6 bases and J 0 bases, leaving 14 bases between the germline ends. The CDR3 consists of 15 residues. From germline, CDR1 is SEHNR and CDR2 FQNEAQ (reference sequence). For the CDR3, the DNA is TGTGCCAGCAGACCAAGGGACACCGTGAACACTGAAGCTTTCTTT. Its translation is CASRPRDTVNTEAFF.

This chain links TRBV20-1 with TRBJ2-7, with D perhaps matching TRBD2 (5 bases). This CDR3 has 11 amino acids. Between the trimmed V and J ends, which lost 0 bases and 12 bases, there was a span of 12 bases. CDR1 is DFQATT and CDR2 is SNEGSKA in the germline V gene (reference sequence). The CDR3 nucleotides are TGCAGTGCTAGAGATGTCGGGGAAACGTACTTC. This gives the protein CSARDVGETYF.

The V gene is TRBV19, the J gene TRBJ1-4; no clear D gene. Deletions cut 4 bases from V and 7 bases from J, with 10 bases between. This CDR3 has 13 residues. Germline assignment: CDR1 LNHDA and CDR2 SQIVND (reference sequence). The CDR3 DNA reads TGTGCCAGTAGTAATCAGGCCCGTGAAAAACTGTTTTTT. Encoded protein: CASSNQAREKLFF.

Concerning this clone: The junction departs from the called germline gene at one end, perhaps through a read error. The V gene is TRBV7-9, the J gene TRBJ1-1; D possibly corresponds to TRBD1 (5 bases). This CDR3 comprises 16 residues. The germline CDR1 and CDR2 sequences are SEHNR and FQNEAQ (reference sequence). CDR3 region: CSSSLSGLGRNTEAFF. The CDR3 DNA reads as TGTTCCAGCAGCTTATCAGGGTTGGGGCGGAACACTGAAGCTTTCTTT.

The chain is built from TRBV2 and TRBJ2-7; 10 bases are a match to TRBD2. Germline-derived CDR1 and CDR2 are SNHLY and FYNNEI. After removal of 1 base from V and 0 bases from J, the junction contained 3 bases not matched to a gene. This CDR3 is 16 amino acids long. This chain's CDR3 is CASSEGVAGGSYEQYF. The DNA of the CDR3 is TGTGCCAGCAGTGAAGGCGTAGCGGGAGGCTCCTACGAGCAGTACTTC.

The chain joins TRBV6-5 to TRBJ2-4, with a weak D call TRBD1 (5 bases). V dropped 7 bases and J dropped 1 base, with 11 bases sitting between them. The CDR3 extends over 14 amino acids. Germline-derived CDR1 and CDR2 are MNHEY and SVGAGI. Here the CDR3 reads CASTSKGAKNIQYF. In nucleotides, the CDR3 is TGTGCCAGCACCTCGAAGGGGGCCAAAAACATTCAGTACTTC.

The chain is built from TRBV9 and TRBJ1-4, with a tentative D call TRBD1 (5 bases). In germline, CDR1 is SGDLS, CDR2 YYNGEE. The CDR3 has 15 residues. The ends were cut back, 3 bases at V and 8 bases at J, with 17 bases in the middle. As DNA, the CDR3 is TGTGCCAGCAGCGCCGGGGGTGAGGGTTTAGAAAAACTGTTTTTT. Translating gives CASSAGGEGLEKLFF.

This clone was observed a handful of times. The chain combines TRBV19 with TRBJ2-2; perhaps TRBD2 as D (6 bases). The germline CDR1 and CDR2 sequences are LNHDA and SQIVND (reference sequence). Trimming removed 5 bases from V and 1 base from J, with 11 bases in between. This CDR3 region has 15 residues. CDR3 residues: CASSPRGGNTGELFF. In nucleotides, the CDR3 is TGTGCCAGTAGTCCAAGGGGAGGGAACACCGGGGAGCTGTTTTTT.

The genes are TRBV29-1 and TRBJ2-6; the D gene is possibly TRBD1 (5 bases). Trimming stripped 6 bases from V and 0 bases from J, with 15 bases between. CDR3 size: 16 residues. In germline, CDR1 is SQVTM, CDR2 ANQGSEA. The CDR3 nucleotides read TGCAGCGTGGATGACAGAACCTACTCTGGGGCCAACGTCCTGACTTTC. It yields the protein CSVDDRTYSGANVLTF.

This clone was picked up a small number of times. CDR3 sequence reads: CASSLMGQGLTEAFF. In DNA form, the CDR3 reads TGCGCCAGCAGCTTGATGGGACAGGGTCTCACTGAAGCTTTCTTT. The rearrangement uses TRBV5-1 and TRBJ1-1; 9 bases match TRBD1. Germline values: CDR1 SGHRS, CDR2 YFSETQ. The CDR3 extends over 15 amino acids. V was pared by 1 base and J by 4 bases, with 5 bases of the junction left unmatched.

V and J are TRBV6-5 and TRBJ2-2; 7 nucleotides agree with TRBD1. V lost 5 bases to trimming and J lost 7 bases; unmatched junction nucleotides: 4. The CDR3 is 13 amino acids. Germline V gene data show CDR1 as MNHEY and CDR2 as SVGAGI. This CDR3 is CASSGTDNGELFF. The CDR3 DNA sequence: TGTGCCAGCAGTGGGACAGATAACGGGGAGCTGTTTTTT.